This section outlines one T cell receptor delta chain sequence together with its context. The translation of this DNA and the TCRdb protein of a much larger clone differ at residue 7, probably owing to a read error; the protein shown here is translated from the DNA. The CDR3 sequence is 18 residues long. V lost 2 bases, J lost 3 bases, and 16 bases stayed unmatched. CDR1 and CDR2 from the germline V gene are GEAIGNYY and EKD. The sample comes from a study of gamma delta lymphoproliferative disorders and STAT genes. TCRdb fed the multiplex PCR reads into CATT to redo clone calling. The sample holds over a thousand delta-chain clones, 1.9% seen once. PBMCs from patients and controls supplied the genomic DNA for sequencing.

Sequences were obtained from blood. The source of this sequence is a human donor in good health. V is TRDV2 and J is TRDJ1, with 8 bases aligning to TRDD3. The CDR3 DNA is TGTGCCTGTGACAAACTTATTGGGGGATCTCAGCTCGCCGATAAACTCATCTTT. Translating it yields CACDKLIGGSQLADKLIF.